Each of the 21 T cell receptor beta chains below was sequenced from the same sample in a study of early T cells in non-severe SARS-CoV-2 infection. TCRdb used MiXCR to reprocess the 5' RACE reads, holding one entry per CDR3 protein. There are more than 55,000 distinct CDR3 sequences in the sample; 8% to 9% occur only once, and approximately 15% lies in the top ten. The sample comprised whole blood. Source of these receptors: an adult who was a healthcare worker with PCR-confirmed SARS-CoV-2 infection or an uninfected control (not recorded which).

A remark on this clonotype: A much larger clone lies one base from this, so it may be a read error. J is TRBJ2-3 and V is TRBV7-3; possible D gene TRBD2, 5 bases. V was trimmed by 5 bases and J by 5 bases, leaving 14 bases between them. CDR1 and CDR2 from the germline V gene are SGHTA and FQGTGA. This CDR3 has 14 amino acids. Here the CDR3 DNA reads TGTGCCAGCAGCCCGGGAAGCGGCATAGATACGCAGTATTTT. It encodes CASSPGSGIDTQYF.

This clonotype was counted a few times. CDR3 sequence reads: CASSIQGKSTEAFF. The CDR3, as DNA: TGTGCCAGCAGTATACAGGGAAAGAGTACTGAAGCTTTCTTT. The chain combines TRBV28 with TRBJ1-1, with D possibly matching TRBD1 (6 bases). This CDR3 is built from 14 residues. CDR1 and CDR2 (germline): MDHEN, SYDVKM. The V gene lost 5 bases and the J gene lost 5 bases, with 15 bases spanning the gap.

This chain joins TRBV18 and TRBJ1-2; D may be TRBD1 (5 bases). The CDR3 totals 15 residues. The ends were cut back, 3 bases at V and 1 base at J, with 12 bases in the middle. The germline V gene has CDR1 KGHSH and CDR2 LQKENI. The CDR3 region has the DNA TGTGCCAGCTCACCCGACACAGGAGTTAACTATGGCTACACCTTC. It specifies CASSPDTGVNYGYTF.

The table lists this clonotype with many counts. This chain uses TRBV30 with TRBJ2-7, with 8 bases lining up with TRBD1. CDR1 is GTSNPN, CDR2 SVGIG, per germline (reference sequence). The CDR3 loop spans 15 amino acids. Trimming cost V 3 bases and J 2 bases; bases outside gene matches: 9. The CDR3 nucleotides read TGTGCCTGGAGCCAACCGGGACAGGCGCCCTACGAGCAGTACTTC. This gives the protein CAWSQPGQAPYEQYF.

The chain is built from TRBV7-2 and TRBJ2-2; TRBD2 aligns across 10 bases. Trimming at V came to 2 bases and at J to 6 bases, leaving 6 bases not matched to a gene. CDR1 is SGHTA, CDR2 FQGNSA, per germline. This CDR3 comprises 16 residues. The CDR3: CASSLLSGRAPGELFF. The CDR3 DNA reads TGTGCCAGCAGCTTACTAAGCGGGAGGGCCCCCGGGGAGCTGTTTTTT.

This clonotype turned up a few times. V is TRBV10-2 and J is TRBJ2-4, with D maybe TRBD1 (5 bases). V was clipped by 3 bases and J by 6 bases, with 12 bases between them. The CDR3 covers 14 residues. In germline, CDR1 is WSHSY, CDR2 SAAADI. CDR3 amino acids: CASSEQDRVNIQYF. As DNA, the CDR3 is TGCGCCAGCAGTGAACAGGATAGAGTAAACATTCAGTACTTC.

This clonotype showed up many times. The chain has TRBV6-5 and TRBJ2-1, with D hard to call. V was shortened by 5 bases and J by 0 bases, with 11 bases between the two germline ends. The CDR3 runs to 15 residues. Per germline, CDR1 MNHEY and CDR2 SVGAGI. CDR3 nucleotides: TGTGCCAGCAGTCCCCGCCAAAGCTCCTACAATGAGCAGTTCTTC. It specifies CASSPRQSSYNEQFF.

This clonotype was detected only a few times. V gene TRBV28 combines with J gene TRBJ2-7, with D possibly matching TRBD2 (5 bases). Trimming shortened V by 5 bases and J by 3 bases, and 11 bases separated the two germline ends. The CDR3 has 13 residues. Germline values: CDR1 MDHEN, CDR2 SYDVKM. For the CDR3, the DNA is TGTGCCAGCAGTCAAGGACTTTACTACGAGCAGTACTTC. As protein: CASSQGLYYEQYF.

As to this clonotype: The CDR3 does not end in the conserved phenylalanine or tryptophan, so this is likely a read error. The gene calls are TRBV6-5 and TRBJ2-5, with D hard to call. The length of the CDR3 is 14 residues. Germline V gene sequence: CDR1 MNHEY, CDR2 SVGAGI. V was trimmed by 1 base and J by 4 bases, leaving 10 bases between them. Written as DNA, the CDR3 is TGTGCCAGCAGTTACTTAGGACGGCCAGAGACCCAGTACTTG. Translation gives CASSYLGRPETQYL.

J is TRBJ1-2 and V is TRBV6-6; D is possibly TRBD1 (5 bases). Germline CDR1 MNHNY, CDR2 SVGAGI (reference sequence). This CDR3 contains 15 residues. V was shortened by 7 bases and J by 0 bases, with 15 bases between the two germline ends. The CDR3 region has the DNA TGTGCCAGCAACGGACAAGGGATAACTAACTATGGCTACACCTTC. Its protein is CASNGQGITNYGYTF.

This clonotype was observed at least ten times. The V call is TRBV12-3 or TRBV12-4, the J call TRBJ1-6, with unresolved D. Trimming stripped 3 bases from V and 3 bases from J, with 9 bases between. This CDR3 is 15 amino acids long. The CDR3 DNA reads as TGTGCCAGCAGTTTTGGGAGATTCTATAATTCACCCCTCCACTTT. This codes for CASSFGRFYNSPLHF.

This clonotype was seen ten or more times. This sequence joins TRBV7-2 and TRBJ1-5, with D perhaps matching TRBD1 (5 bases). The length of the CDR3 is 13 residues. V lost 2 bases, J lost 7 bases, and 9 bases lay in between. Germline CDR1 reads SGHTA; CDR2 reads FQGNSA. CDR3 region: CASSLSQGQPQHF. CDR3 nucleotide sequence: TGTGCCAGCAGCTTAAGTCAGGGCCAGCCCCAGCATTTT.

This clonotype counts as medium-sized. The gene calls are TRBV14 and TRBJ2-1; 8 bases are a match to TRBD2. There are 15 residues in the CDR3. CDR1 is SGHDN and CDR2 is FVKESK in the germline V gene. V was pared by 1 base and J by 5 bases, with 4 bases of the junction left unmatched. The chain's CDR3 is CASSQAAGANNEQFF. CDR3 coding DNA: TGTGCCAGCAGCCAAGCAGCGGGAGCCAACAATGAGCAGTTCTTC.

This clonotype appeared many times. The chain joins TRBV7-2 to TRBJ2-5; 8 bases map to TRBD2. There are 14 residues in the CDR3. The V gene end was trimmed by 5 bases and the J gene end by 2 bases; junction bases not matched to a gene: 4. Germline CDR1 is SGHTA and CDR2 is FQGNSA. CDR3 residues: CASSPAGEQETQYF. Here the CDR3 DNA reads TGTGCCAGCAGCCCAGCGGGAGAACAAGAGACCCAGTACTTC.

The V gene is TRBV9, the J gene TRBJ1-3; no definite D call. V lost 0 bases and J lost 2, with 0 bases in between. This CDR3 is 12 amino acids long. Germline CDR1 and CDR2: SGDLS and YYNGEE. The CDR3 coding sequence is TGTGCCAGCAGCGTAGCTGGAAACACCATATATTTT. Encoded protein: CASSVAGNTIYF.

This clonotype was seen a handful of times. The rearrangement joins TRBV5-1 to TRBJ1-1; 8 positions agree with TRBD1. The CDR3 sequence is 19 residues long. The trim removed 3 bases at V and 4 bases at J, leaving 20 bases unmatched. Germline-derived CDR1 and CDR2 are SGHRS and YFSETQ. CDR3 loop: CASSSVPRTYGGQGTEAFF. The CDR3 DNA follows: TGCGCCAGCAGCTCTGTGCCCCGGACCTATGGCGGACAGGGCACTGAAGCTTTCTTT.

V is TRBV9 and J is TRBJ2-2; tentatively, D is TRBD1 or TRBD2 (5 bases each). CDR3 length: 15 residues. V gave up 0 bases and J gave up 5 bases, with 11 bases separating them. Germline V gene sequence: CDR1 SGDLS, CDR2 YYNGEE. For the CDR3, the DNA is TGTGCCAGCAGCGTAGAGGGGACGGGAACCGGGGAGCTGTTTTTT. It translates to CASSVEGTGTGELFF.

This clonotype was recorded many times. The V call is TRBV24-1, the J call TRBJ2-1; the D gene is possibly TRBD2 (6 bases). CDR3 length equals 16 residues. Germline V CDR1 and CDR2: KGHDR, SFDVKD. Trimming removed 9 bases from V and 0 bases from J, with 17 bases in between. The CDR3 protein is CATSPIGGSSYNEQFF. The CDR3, as DNA: TGTGCCACCTCTCCTATTGGGGGGAGCTCCTACAATGAGCAGTTCTTC.

This clonotype was seen a few times. This chain links TRBV12-3 or TRBV12-4 with TRBJ1-1, with D possibly being TRBD1 (6 bases). Trimming removed 4 bases at V and 1 base at J, with 7 bases between. The CDR3 contains 13 residues. The CDR3 DNA sequence: TGTGCCAGCAGTTCGGACAGGAACACTGAAGCTTTCTTT. Its translation: CASSSDRNTEAFF.

This clonotype came up many times. The CDR3 spells CASSYGATSSTGELFF. Written as DNA, the CDR3 is TGTGCCAGCAGTTACGGTGCCACATCAAGCACCGGGGAGCTGTTTTTT. The rearrangement links TRBV6-2 or TRBV6-3 to TRBJ2-2; no firm D call. CDR3 length equals 16 residues. Trimming stripped 2 bases from V and 4 bases from J, with 14 bases between. In germline, CDR1 is MNHEY, CDR2 SVGEGT.

The CDR3 coding sequence is TGTGCCAGCAGCGCACGACCCTGGACTAGCGGCCAATTGAACACCGGGGAGCTGTTTTTT. It encodes CASSARPWTSGQLNTGELFF. V usage is TRBV28 and J usage is TRBJ2-2; TRBD2 matches at 10 bases. After removal of 6 bases from V and 1 base from J, the junction contained 17 bases not matched to a gene. The CDR3 extends over 20 amino acids. Per the germline V gene, CDR1 is MDHEN and CDR2 is SYDVKM.